These 13 T cell receptor beta chains were sequenced from one sample in a study of cytomegalovirus exposure and HLA in healthy donors (dated by TCRdb to the late 2010s). Receptor amplification or capture employed the immunoSEQ multiplex PCR assay. A mixture of 60 forward primers for TCR Vbeta segments and 13 reverse primers for TCR Jbeta segments was used in the multiplex PCR. In its TCRdb copy, this immuneACCESS table keeps in-frame sequences only and misses some clones. Where compared with another copy, unresolved V genes explain less than half of these, and the others have no known cause. Within this sample are about 73,000 clones, with around 67% of them counted one time only. Of the sample, 6.9% is held by the ten largest clones. Source material: PBMCs. These receptors came from a woman aged 45-59 years in good health and CMV-seropositive.

The chain couples TRBV7-8 to TRBJ2-5, with 7 bases fitting TRBD2. This CDR3 contains 16 residues. The J segment lost 0 bases and the V segment lost 5 bases, leaving 9 bases of the junction unmatched. CDR1 is SGHVS, CDR2 FQNEAQ, per germline. The CDR3 DNA is TGTGCCAGCAGCCCATTTGGGGGGGGGTACCAAGAGACCCAGTACTTC. As protein: CASSPFGGGYQETQYF.

The chain uses TRBV6-4 and TRBJ2-1; 10 nucleotides line up with TRBD2. The CDR3 spans 14 residues. The V and J ends lost 3 bases and 5 bases, in that order; junction bases with no gene match: 1. The V gene's germline CDR1 is MRHNA and CDR2 SNTAGT. CDR3 region: CASSEAGGNNEQFF. The CDR3, as DNA: TGTGCCAGCAGTGAAGCGGGGGGGAACAATGAGCAGTTCTTC.

The chain is built from TRBV25-1 and TRBJ2-5, with 7 bases fitting TRBD1. Germline CDR1 reads MGHDK; CDR2 reads SYGVNS. V was pared by 1 base and J by 4 bases, with 6 bases of the junction left unmatched. The CDR3 consists of 15 residues. DNA of the CDR3: TGTGCCAGCAGTGAATTTCGGACAGGAGGAGAGACCCAGTACTTC. Translating it yields CASSEFRTGGETQYF.

This chain joins TRBV28 and TRBJ1-1; D uncertain. This CDR3 has 11 residues. V was pared by 3 bases and J by 11 bases, with 10 bases between. CDR1 is MDHEN, CDR2 SYDVKM, per germline. CDR3: CASSFPPRAFF. The CDR3 bases are TGTGCCAGCAGTTTCCCACCTCGGGCTTTCTTT.

The rearrangement joins TRBV5-1 to TRBJ1-3; D gene unclear. The germline CDR1 and CDR2 sequences are SGHRS and YFSETQ. CDR3 length: 15 amino acids. Trimming stripped 1 base from V and 4 bases from J, with 12 bases between. As DNA, the CDR3 is TGCGCCAGCAGCTTGCCCACCGGGAAAGGAAACACCATATATTTT. Protein product: CASSLPTGKGNTIYF.

This chain joins TRBV11-3 and TRBJ2-5; a weak D match, TRBD2 (7 bases). Germline CDR1 is SGHNT and CDR2 is YENEEA. The CDR3 covers 15 residues. The V end lost 4 bases, the J end lost 5 bases, and 17 bases lay between the germline ends. CDR3 residues: CASSSGEGVEETQYF. The CDR3 DNA is TGTGCCAGCAGCTCCGGGGAGGGGGTGGAGGAGACCCAGTACTTC.

The CDR3 DNA follows: TGTGCCAGCAGCTTAGCCGGGACTCTGGGGTACAATGAGCAGTTCTTC. It is translated as CASSLAGTLGYNEQFF. V and J are TRBV7-6 and TRBJ2-1, with D maybe TRBD2 (6 bases). This CDR3 spans 16 amino acids. V lost 0 bases and J lost 4, with 13 bases in between. Germline-derived CDR1 and CDR2 are SGHVS and FNYEAQ.

This clone was picked up a small number of times. The gene calls are TRBV5-1 and TRBJ1-1; D is unclear. CDR1 and CDR2 from the germline V gene are SGHRS and YFSETQ. The CDR3 runs to 13 residues. V was trimmed by 0 bases and J by 0 bases, leaving 3 bases between them. The CDR3 nucleotides are TGCGCCAGCAGCTTGGCTCTGAACACTGAAGCTTTCTTT. Translation: CASSLALNTEAFF.

Comment on this clone: The same CDR3 can be traced to other DNA sequences in this sample. The chain couples TRBV11-2 to TRBJ1-6, with D unclear. This CDR3 has 11 amino acids. Trimming removed 5 bases from V and 7 bases from J, with 3 bases in between. The V gene's germline CDR1 is SGHAT and CDR2 FQNNGV. The DNA of the CDR3 is TGTGCCAGCAGCCAGAATTCACCCCTCCACTTT. Amino acids: CASSQNSPLHF.

V gene TRBV9 combines with J gene TRBJ2-5; the match to TRBD2 covers 8 bases. Per the germline V gene, CDR1 is SGDLS and CDR2 is YYNGEE. The CDR3 consists of 15 residues. Trimming cost V 4 bases and J 5 bases; bases outside gene matches: 10. For the CDR3, the DNA is TGTGCCAGCAGCCCGGAAATACTAGCGGAGGAGACCCAGTACTTC. Protein: CASSPEILAEETQYF. Variable domain in full (rest from reference TRBV9 and TRBJ2-5): DSGVTQTPKHLITATGQRVTLRCSPRSGDLSVYWYQQSLDQGLQFLIQYYNGEERAKGNILERFSAQQFPDLHSELNLSSLELGDSALYFCASSPEILAEETQYFGPGTRLLVL.

This clone was seen just once. The chain carries TRBV6-6 and TRBJ2-3, with 8 bases matching TRBD1. CDR1 MNHNY and CDR2 SVGAGI come from the germline V gene (reference sequence). This CDR3 contains 14 residues. Trimming cost V 6 bases and J 0 bases; bases outside gene matches: 2. The CDR3 sequence: CASSQGASTDTQYF. In DNA, the CDR3 is TGTGCCAGCAGCCAGGGGGCAAGCACAGATACGCAGTATTTT.

This sequence joins TRBV7-3 and TRBJ2-3, with 10 nucleotides matching TRBD2. V trimming: 4 bases; J trimming: 2 bases; junction bases outside the gene matches: 3. Per the germline V gene, CDR1 is SGHTA and CDR2 is FQGTGA. The CDR3 consists of 15 residues. The CDR3 DNA sequence: TGTGCCAGCAGCTCTAGCGGGGGCAACACAGATACGCAGTATTTT. Protein sequence: CASSSSGGNTDTQYF.

This chain connects TRBV7-9 to TRBJ1-4; the match to TRBD1 covers 9 bases. The junction had 1 base not matched to a gene; V was cut back by 5 bases and J by 3 bases. Germline V lookup: CDR1 SEHNR, CDR2 FQNEAQ (reference sequence). The CDR3 runs 14 residues. The CDR3, as DNA: TGTGCCAGCAGCAACAGGGGGCCTAATGAAAAACTGTTTTTT. Its translation: CASSNRGPNEKLFF.